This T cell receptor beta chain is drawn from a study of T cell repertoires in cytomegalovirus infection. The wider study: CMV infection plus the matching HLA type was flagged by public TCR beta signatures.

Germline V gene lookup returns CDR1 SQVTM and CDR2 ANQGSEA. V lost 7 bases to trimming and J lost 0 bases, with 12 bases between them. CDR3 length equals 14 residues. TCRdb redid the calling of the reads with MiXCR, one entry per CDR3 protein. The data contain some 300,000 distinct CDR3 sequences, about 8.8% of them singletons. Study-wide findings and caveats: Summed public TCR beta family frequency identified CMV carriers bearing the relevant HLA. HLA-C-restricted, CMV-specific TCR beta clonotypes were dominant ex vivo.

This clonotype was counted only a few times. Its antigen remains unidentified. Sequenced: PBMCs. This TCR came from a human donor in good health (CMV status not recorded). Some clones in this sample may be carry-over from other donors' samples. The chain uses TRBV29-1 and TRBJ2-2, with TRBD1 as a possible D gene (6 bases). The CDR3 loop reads CSAKGHTNTGELFF. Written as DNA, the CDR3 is TGCAGCGCTAAGGGACATACGAACACCGGGGAGCTGTTTTTT.